One and the same sample provided the 14 T cell receptor beta chains below, sequenced in a study of vaccination effects on CD4 cells after COVID-19. What these receptors recognize is not known. ViraFEST used viral peptide pools to expand antigen-specific CD4+ T cells before sequencing. On approximately day 9 of culture, CD4+ T cells were separated out. Participants were given two doses of BNT162b2 or mRNA-1273 vaccine. Data came from immunoSEQ multiplex PCR; TCRdb stores just in-frame clones and leaves some out. Among 84,000 or so clones listed, roughly 80% were seen once. The starting material was CD4+ T cells from PBMCs cultured with HCoV-OC43 spike peptides, obtained after COVID-19 vaccination. Described subset: HCoV-OC43 spike overlapping peptide pool stimulation. Every receptor here comes from a human donor who received a COVID-19 vaccine.

The CDR3 region has the DNA TGTGCCAGCAGCACCTGGCGGGGGGGGCTGGGGGAAAAACTGTTTTTT. Residues: CASSTWRGGLGEKLFF. The chain uses TRBV7-9 and TRBJ1-4; D perhaps matches TRBD1 (6 bases). The V end lost 5 bases, the J end lost 8 bases, and 21 bases lay between the germline ends. The CDR3 has 16 amino acids. Germline-derived CDR1 and CDR2 are SEHNR and FQNEAQ (reference sequence).

V and J are TRBV28 and TRBJ1-3; D is unresolved. This CDR3 contains 16 residues. Germline CDR1 is MDHEN and CDR2 is SYDVKM. V was trimmed by 5 bases and J by 0 bases, leaving 14 bases between them. As DNA, the CDR3 is TGTGCCAGCAGTCCCTACATTATTAGCTCTGGAAACACCATATATTTT. Amino acid sequence: CASSPYIISSGNTIYF.

The V call is TRBV6-1, the J call TRBJ1-1; D remains ambiguous. CDR3 length equals 14 residues. CDR1 is MNHNS, CDR2 SASEGT, per germline. The ends were cut back, 0 bases at V and 5 bases at J, with 10 bases in the middle. The CDR3 nucleotides read TGTGCCAGCAGTGAAGCCCCATCCAGGACTGAAGCTTTCTTT. Amino acids: CASSEAPSRTEAFF.

This chain uses TRBV5-5 with TRBJ2-1; TRBD2 might be the D (5 bases). The germline CDR1 and CDR2 sequences are SGHKS and YYEKEE (reference sequence). Trimming removed 0 bases from V and 3 bases from J, with 16 bases in between. This CDR3 comprises 17 residues. The CDR3 reads CASSLVAELRVYNEQFF. CDR3 DNA: TGTGCCAGCAGCTTGGTTGCGGAGCTGAGGGTCTACAATGAGCAGTTCTTC.

V and J are TRBV7-2 and TRBJ2-7; perhaps TRBD2 as D (6 bases). The CDR3 runs to 13 residues. The V and J ends lost 2 bases and 6 bases respectively, with 11 bases between them. Per germline, CDR1 SGHTA and CDR2 FQGNSA. This chain's CDR3 is CASSLYSGGEQYV. The CDR3 nucleotides are TGTGCCAGCAGCTTATATAGCGGAGGCGAGCAGTACGTC.

The chain has TRBV6-2 or TRBV6-3 and TRBJ1-5; no firm D call. Germline V gene data show CDR1 as MNHEY and CDR2 as SVGEGT. The V end was cut by 2 bases, the J end by 0 bases, with 2 bases between. The CDR3 extends over 13 amino acids. The CDR3 bases are TGTGCCAGCAGTTACCTTAGCAATCAGCCCCAGCATTTT. This codes for CASSYLSNQPQHF.

V usage is TRBV14 and J usage is TRBJ2-1, with 12 bases matching TRBD2. Germline CDR1 reads SGHDN; CDR2 reads FVKESK. The CDR3 runs 17 residues. The trim removed 0 bases at V and 14 bases at J, leaving 14 bases unmatched. CDR3 DNA sequence: TGTGCCAGCAGCCAAGAGTTGATTAGACTAGCGGGGGACCCTGAGTTCTTC. The encoded protein is CASSQELIRLAGDPEFF.

This sequence joins TRBV6-5 and TRBJ1-1; D is possibly TRBD1 (5 bases). The CDR3 extends over 13 amino acids. V shed 8 bases and J shed 4 bases, with 14 bases lying between them. Per the germline V gene, CDR1 is MNHEY and CDR2 is SVGAGI. CDR3 DNA sequence: TGTGCCAGCCGGACTCCAAGGGGCACTGAAGCTTTCTTT. Its translation is CASRTPRGTEAFF.

V gene TRBV7-2 combines with J gene TRBJ1-2, with D unresolved. Trimming shortened V by 4 bases and J by 0 bases, and 9 bases separated the two germline ends. The CDR3 spans 14 residues. Germline values: CDR1 SGHTA, CDR2 FQGNSA. CDR3 bases: TGTGCCAGCAGCTACGACGGCGCTAACTATGGCTACACCTTC. Amino acid sequence: CASSYDGANYGYTF.

This clone was seen only a few times. The CDR3 sequence is CASRGRFLNTEAFF. The CDR3 DNA reads TGTGCCAGTCGGGGACGGTTTTTGAACACTGAAGCTTTCTTT. The chain is built from TRBV2 and TRBJ1-1; D possibly corresponds to TRBD1 (5 bases). The CDR3 has 14 residues. The germline V and J ends were trimmed by 9 bases and 0 bases, with 14 bases remaining between them. Germline V gene sequence: CDR1 SNHLY, CDR2 FYNNEI.

The chain employs TRBV3-1 (or the pseudogene TRBV3-2) and TRBJ2-3; D tentatively reads TRBD1 or TRBD2 (5 bases each). The CDR3 loop spans 16 amino acids. Germline lookup yields CDR1 LGHDT and CDR2 YNNKEL (reference sequence). Trimming took 2 bases from V and 2 from J, leaving 14 bases between them. The CDR3 region is CASSQNRDRFTDTQYF. As DNA, the CDR3 is TGTGCCAGCAGCCAAAACCGGGACCGTTTCACAGATACGCAGTATTTT.

The chain couples TRBV6-5 to TRBJ2-3, with D maybe TRBD1 (5 bases). Germline V gene sequence: CDR1 MNHEY, CDR2 SVGAGI. The ends were cut back, 4 bases at V and 5 bases at J, with 10 bases in the middle. This CDR3 contains 13 residues. The CDR3 coding sequence is TGTGCCAGCAGTTGGCAGGGTAGAGATACGCAGTATTTT. Translated, it gives CASSWQGRDTQYF.

The rearrangement links TRBV3-1 (or the pseudogene TRBV3-2) to TRBJ1-6; tentative D call: TRBD1 (5 bases). CDR1 LGHDT and CDR2 YNNKEL come from the germline V gene (reference sequence). The CDR3 has 15 amino acids. The V gene lost 0 bases and the J gene lost 8 bases, with 11 bases spanning the gap. CDR3 amino acids: CASSQEGGDDSPLHF. CDR3 sequence (DNA): TGTGCCAGCAGCCAAGAGGGGGGAGACGATTCACCCCTCCACTTT.

The chain links TRBV27 to TRBJ1-5, with 7 bases fitting TRBD1. V dropped 4 bases and J dropped 2; count of bases not matched to a gene: 2. In germline, CDR1 is MNHEY, CDR2 SMNVEV (reference sequence). This CDR3 contains 14 residues. The CDR3 protein is CASSYGQGNQPQHF. The CDR3 coding sequence is TGTGCCAGCAGTTACGGACAGGGCAATCAGCCCCAGCATTTT.